These 27 T cell receptor beta chains share one sample of origin, sequenced in a study of shared clonotypes between healthy human individuals. Data came from immunoSEQ multiplex PCR; TCRdb stores just in-frame clones and leaves some out. Here the sample spans under 600,000 clones, approximately 97% being singletons. Specimen: naive CD4+ T cells sorted from blood. Subset of the sample: CD45RA+ positively selected. These TCRs come from a woman aged 25 to 39 in good health.

This rearrangement joins TRBV11-1 to TRBJ2-1, with D hard to call. The CDR3 sequence is 13 residues long. CDR1 is SGHAT, CDR2 FQDESV, per germline (reference sequence). Trimming pared 0 bases from V and 9 bases from J, leaving 9 bases between. This chain's CDR3 is CASSLARVREQFF. The CDR3 nucleotides are TGTGCCAGCAGCTTAGCGCGAGTGCGTGAGCAGTTCTTC. The variable domain in full, completed from reference TRBV11-1 and TRBJ2-1, reads EAEVAQSPRYKITEKSQAVAFWCDPISGHATLYWYRQILGQGPELLVQFQDESVVDDSQLPKDRFSAERLKGVDSTLKIQPAELGDSAMYLCASSLARVREQFFGPGTRLTVL.

The chain is built from TRBV18 and TRBJ2-7; D possibly corresponds to TRBD2 (6 bases). This CDR3 has 14 amino acids. V lost 5 bases and J lost 7, with 18 bases in between. CDR1 KGHSH and CDR2 LQKENI come from the germline V gene. CDR3 bases: TGTGCCAGCTCAGTTCGGGAGTTCCGAGGGGAGCAGTACTTC. Its translation is CASSVREFRGEQYF.

J is TRBJ1-3 and V is TRBV19, with D hard to call. CDR3 length: 14 amino acids. CDR1 is LNHDA and CDR2 is SQIVND in the germline V gene (reference sequence). The V end was cut by 3 bases, the J end by 5 bases, with 11 bases between. CDR3 DNA sequence: TGTGCCAGTAGTATCGGATTCGCCCGAAACACCATATATTTT. Translated, it gives CASSIGFARNTIYF.

In DNA, the CDR3 is TGCGCCAGCAGCCACGGACCCAGCGGGAGCTCCTACAATGAGCAGTTCTTC. Translated, it gives CASSHGPSGSSYNEQFF. The rearrangement uses TRBV4-1 and TRBJ2-1; 8 bases are shared with TRBD2. The ends lost 3 bases at V and 0 bases at J; junction bases unmatched: 7. Germline V gives CDR1 MGHRA, CDR2 YSYEKL. CDR3 length equals 17 residues.

The gene calls are TRBV6-1 and TRBJ2-7, with 10 bases that match TRBD2. After removal of 7 bases from V and 2 bases from J, the junction contained 5 bases not matched to a gene. The CDR3 is 14 amino acids. Germline V gives CDR1 MNHNS, CDR2 SASEGT. CDR3 loop: CASTALAGPYEQYF. CDR3 sequence (DNA): TGTGCCAGCACAGCACTAGCGGGGCCCTACGAGCAGTACTTC.

There are a few counts of this clone. The chain combines TRBV7-9 with TRBJ2-7; 8 bases match TRBD2. Germline V CDR1 and CDR2: SEHNR, FQNEAQ (reference sequence). The length of the CDR3 is 12 residues. The junction had 4 bases not matched to a gene; V was cut back by 10 bases and J by 2 bases. The CDR3 loop reads CATEREPYEQYF. CDR3 nucleotides: TGTGCCACCGAGCGGGAGCCCTACGAGCAGTACTTC.

The gene calls are TRBV30 and TRBJ2-1; 9 nucleotides align to TRBD2. V gave up 0 bases and J gave up 6 bases; unmatched junction bases: 3. This CDR3 contains 14 residues. The germline CDR1 and CDR2 sequences are GTSNPN and SVGIG (reference sequence). The CDR3 region has the DNA TGTGCCTGGAGTGTCGGGACTAGCAGCAATGAGCAGTTCTTC. It is translated as CAWSVGTSSNEQFF.

This rearrangement joins TRBV5-1 to TRBJ2-3; D not certain. Trimming removed 7 bases at V and 4 bases at J, with 28 bases between. The CDR3 contains 18 residues. Germline assignment: CDR1 SGHRS and CDR2 YFSETQ. The CDR3: CASRPFSSPRGAADTQYF. CDR3 coding DNA: TGCGCCAGCCGACCGTTCAGTTCACCGCGCGGAGCTGCAGATACGCAGTATTTT.

The CDR3 loop reads CSVENDKVTETSYNEQFF. Here the CDR3 DNA reads TGCAGCGTCGAAAACGACAAAGTGACCGAAACCTCCTACAATGAGCAGTTCTTC. V gene TRBV29-1 combines with J gene TRBJ2-1; D call uncertain. This CDR3 has 18 residues. The V end was cut by 6 bases, the J end by 0 bases, with 24 bases between. Per the germline V gene, CDR1 is SQVTM and CDR2 is ANQGSEA.

The chain couples TRBV28 to TRBJ2-5, with D perhaps being TRBD1 or TRBD2 (5 bases each). Deletions cut 5 bases from V and 5 bases from J, with 12 bases between. The CDR3 contains 13 residues. The germline V gene encodes CDR1 MDHEN and CDR2 SYDVKM. CDR3 in amino acids: CASSPGRMETQYF. CDR3 in DNA: TGTGCCAGCAGTCCGGGACGGATGGAGACCCAGTACTTC. The variable domain in full, with the rest retrieved from reference TRBV28 and TRBJ2-5, is DVKVTQSSRYLVKRTGEKVFLECVQDMDHENMFWYRQDPGLGLRLIYFSYDVKMKEKGDIPEGYSVSREKKERFSLILESASTNQTSMYLCASSPGRMETQYFGPGTRLLVL.

CDR3 sequence (DNA): TGCAGCGTTGAACTGAACACCGGGGAGCTGTTTTTT. Its protein product is CSVELNTGELFF. The V gene is TRBV29-1, the J gene TRBJ2-2; D unresolved. From germline, CDR1 is SQVTM and CDR2 ANQGSEA. V lost 2 bases, J lost 1 base, and 2 bases lay in between. The CDR3 has 12 residues.

The rearrangement joins TRBV2 to TRBJ2-7; tentative D call: TRBD1 (5 bases). The CDR3 has 13 amino acids. Per germline, CDR1 SNHLY and CDR2 FYNNEI. V shed 6 bases and J shed 5 bases, with 14 bases lying between them. The CDR3 DNA reads as TGTGCCAGCAGCCAGGGTGGAGTCGACGAGCAGTACTTC. The encoded protein is CASSQGGVDEQYF.

The chain is built from TRBV5-8 and TRBJ1-5; TRBD1 agrees at 7 bases. The V gene end was trimmed by 4 bases and the J gene end by 3 bases; junction bases not matched to a gene: 7. The germline CDR1 and CDR2 sequences are SGHTS and YDEGEE. The CDR3 sequence is 15 residues long. The CDR3 spells CASSLGGTDNQPQHF. In DNA form, the CDR3 reads TGTGCCAGCAGCCTGGGGGGGACAGACAATCAGCCCCAGCATTTT.

This chain connects TRBV2 to TRBJ2-2, with D possibly being TRBD1 or TRBD2 (5 bases each). CDR3 length: 14 residues. CDR1 and CDR2 (germline): SNHLY, FYNNEI. With 6 bases removed from V and 5 bases from J, the gap between germline ends came to 13 bases. The CDR3 DNA reads as TGTGCCAGCAGCGGGGACGGAATAACCGGGGAGCTGTTTTTT. Encoded protein: CASSGDGITGELFF.

The chain is built from TRBV15 and TRBJ2-1, with D hard to call. Germline values: CDR1 LNHNV, CDR2 YYDKDF (reference sequence). The length of the CDR3 is 14 residues. Trimming left V 2 bases short and J 1 base short, with 6 bases between. This CDR3 is CATSRQESYNEQFF. The CDR3 DNA is TGTGCCACCAGCAGACAGGAATCCTACAATGAGCAGTTCTTC.

This chain links TRBV9 with TRBJ1-4; tentatively, D is TRBD1 (5 bases). The CDR3 has 15 residues. Trimming cost V 7 bases and J 0 bases, with 13 bases left between them. CDR1 is SGDLS, CDR2 YYNGEE, per germline. The CDR3 is CASGRQPATNEKLFF. CDR3 bases: TGTGCCAGCGGCAGACAGCCAGCAACTAATGAAAAACTGTTTTTT.

This chain joins TRBV11-2 and TRBJ2-3; D not resolved. Looked up from germline, CDR1 is SGHAT and CDR2 is FQNNGV. The CDR3 is made up of 17 amino acids. V lost 5 bases to trimming and J lost 2 bases, with 20 bases between them. CDR3 region: CASSLGPTVGYTDTQYF. The CDR3 bases are TGTGCCAGCAGCCTTGGGCCCACTGTAGGGTACACAGATACGCAGTATTTT.

The V call is TRBV7-9, the J call TRBJ1-5; 9 bases are a match to TRBD1. The CDR3 length is 13 residues. V lost 5 bases, J lost 6 bases, and 2 bases stayed unmatched. Germline V gene data show CDR1 as SEHNR and CDR2 as FQNEAQ (reference sequence). CDR3: CASSQQGAQPQHF. The CDR3 DNA is TGTGCCAGCAGCCAACAGGGGGCTCAGCCCCAGCATTTT.

DNA for the CDR3: TGTGCCAGCAGGATACAGGGGGGGAACACTGAAGCTTTCTTT. This gives the protein CASRIQGGNTEAFF. The V gene is TRBV28, the J gene TRBJ1-1; TRBD1 aligns across 8 bases. Trimming removed 6 bases from V and 1 base from J; junction bases left unmatched: 4. Germline loops: CDR1 MDHEN, CDR2 SYDVKM. The CDR3 contains 14 residues. Full variable domain (outside the CDR3, taken from reference TRBV28 and TRBJ1-1): DVKVTQSSRYLVKRTGEKVFLECVQDMDHENMFWYRQDPGLGLRLIYFSYDVKMKEKGDIPEGYSVSREKKERFSLILESASTNQTSMYLCASRIQGGNTEAFFGQGTRLTVV.

The rearrangement links TRBV28 to TRBJ2-7, with TRBD2 matching 7 bases. The germline V gene encodes CDR1 MDHEN and CDR2 SYDVKM. V lost 1 base to trimming and J lost 2 bases; unmatched junction nucleotides: 2. CDR3 length: 14 residues. The CDR3 spells CASSLYSGTYEQYF. In nucleotides, the CDR3 is TGTGCCAGCAGTTTATACAGCGGGACCTACGAGCAGTACTTC.

J is TRBJ2-7 and V is TRBV11-2; D not resolved. V lost 5 bases, J lost 3 bases, and 5 bases lay in between. The germline V gene has CDR1 SGHAT and CDR2 FQNNGV. There are 11 residues in the CDR3. CDR3 residues: CASSNGYEQYF. The CDR3 DNA is TGTGCCAGCAGCAACGGCTACGAGCAGTACTTC.

The J gene is TRBJ2-4, the V gene TRBV4-1; TRBD1 agrees at 9 bases. CDR3 length equals 17 residues. J gave up 2 bases and V 3 bases, and 8 bases lay outside the gene matches. Germline loops: CDR1 MGHRA, CDR2 YSYEKL. CDR3 residues: CASSHTRDRATKNIQYF. DNA of the CDR3: TGCGCCAGCAGCCATACCCGGGACAGGGCAACCAAAAACATTCAGTACTTC.

This chain's CDR3 is CASSEGGTNEKLFF. DNA of the CDR3: TGTGCCAGCAGTGAGGGGGGAACTAATGAAAAACTGTTTTTT. The chain uses TRBV6-1 and TRBJ1-4; TRBD1 is a possible D gene (5 bases). Germline V gene lookup returns CDR1 MNHNS and CDR2 SASEGT. V shed 3 bases and J shed 1 base, with 6 bases lying between them. The CDR3 covers 14 residues.

This rearrangement joins TRBV5-6 to TRBJ1-1; D unresolved. The CDR3 is made up of 14 amino acids. V lost 4 bases and J lost 7, with 17 bases in between. The germline gives CDR1 SGHDT, CDR2 YYEEEE. This CDR3 reads CASSPLGPWGEAFF. CDR3 sequence (DNA): TGTGCCAGCAGCCCATTGGGTCCCTGGGGTGAAGCTTTCTTT.

The chain couples TRBV29-1 to TRBJ2-3; D not certain. The CDR3 runs 12 residues. CDR1 and CDR2 (germline): SQVTM, ANQGSEA. The V gene lost 3 bases and the J gene lost 7 bases, with 11 bases spanning the gap. CDR3 bases: TGCAGCGTTGAGGGGTCCTGGAATACGCAGTATTTT. As protein: CSVEGSWNTQYF.

Turning to this clone: Other DNA sequences from this sample encode an identical CDR3 as well. V is TRBV7-2 and J is TRBJ1-5; 7 bases line up with TRBD1. The V segment lost 3 bases and the J segment 5 bases; nucleotides outside the gene matches: 1. Germline V gives CDR1 SGHTA, CDR2 FQGNSA. CDR3 length: 13 residues. The CDR3 sequence is CASSLQGDQPQHF. CDR3 in DNA: TGTGCCAGCAGCTTGCAGGGGGATCAGCCCCAGCATTTT.

The chain combines TRBV2 with TRBJ2-7; 11 nucleotides align to TRBD2. The CDR3 has 15 amino acids. Unmatched junction bases numbered 9, after V lost 6 bases and J lost 5 bases. Germline V gene lookup returns CDR1 SNHLY and CDR2 FYNNEI. The CDR3 is CASSARLAGIHEQYF. Written as DNA, the CDR3 is TGTGCCAGCAGCGCCCGACTAGCGGGAATCCACGAGCAGTACTTC. Variable domain in full (rest from reference TRBV2 and TRBJ2-7): EPEVTQTPSHQVTQMGQEVILRCVPISNHLYFYWYRQILGQKVEFLVSFYNNEISEKSEIFDDQFSVERPDGSNFTLKIRSTKLEDSAMYFCASSARLAGIHEQYFGPGTRLTVT.